Following are 18 T cell receptor beta chains from one sample sequenced in a study of response to subunit inactivated influenza vaccine (dated by TCRdb to between 2017 and 2018). Taken with the paper, the label for time point translates to: 45 days after influenza vaccine administration. Library generation was performed with RT-PCR. TCRdb records Illumina HiSeq 2500 as the sequencer. The public sequencing data were trimmed at Q25 with fastp and processed into clonotypes with MiXCR by TCRdb, which kept only in-frame beta chains. Rows matching on CDR3 protein sequence are summarized as one entry with the most common DNA and genes. The sample has hundreds of thousands of distinct CDR3 sequences on record, approximately 11% of them singletons. Approximately 12% of the sample is taken by the ten largest. Specimen: PBMCs from blood, collected more than 35 days after vaccination. Receptor source: a man aged 50-59 years who received an inactivated influenza vaccine. Donor details come from another sample of the same person, matched by shared clones.

The CDR3 DNA is TGTGCCAGCAGCCAGTCAGCGTTTTCCTACAATGAGCAGTTCTTC. Translated, it gives CASSQSAFSYNEQFF. The genes are TRBV7-2 and TRBJ2-1; D gene unclear. In germline, CDR1 is SGHTA, CDR2 FQGNSA. Trimming stripped 5 bases from V and 1 base from J, with 12 bases between. CDR3 length: 15 amino acids. Full variable domain (missing parts from reference TRBV7-2 and TRBJ2-1): GAGVSQSPSNKVTEKGKDVELRCDPISGHTALYWYRQSLGQGLEFLIYFQGNSAPDKSGLPSDRFSAERTGGSVSTLTIQRTQQEDSAVYLCASSQSAFSYNEQFFGPGTRLTVL.

The CDR3 region has the DNA TGCGCCAGCAGCCCGACAGGGACGGGGACCCAGTACTTC. Translation: CASSPTGTGTQYF. V is TRBV5-1 and J is TRBJ2-5, with 7 bases lining up with TRBD1. The V and J ends lost 4 bases and 7 bases, in that order; junction bases with no gene match: 7. The CDR3 totals 13 residues. The V gene's germline CDR1 is SGHRS and CDR2 YFSETQ.

J is TRBJ2-1 and V is TRBV5-8, with 7 bases identical to TRBD1. Germline V gives CDR1 SGHTS, CDR2 YDEGEE. J gave up 10 bases and V 0 bases, and 7 bases lay outside the gene matches. This CDR3 region has 14 residues. The CDR3: CASSLGQGLGEQFF. CDR3 bases: TGTGCCAGCAGCTTGGGACAGGGCCTGGGGGAGCAGTTCTTC.

The gene calls are TRBV20-1 and TRBJ2-4; TRBD2 might be the D (6 bases). Trimming cost V 6 bases and J 3 bases, with 12 bases left between them. Per the germline V gene, CDR1 is DFQATT and CDR2 is SNEGSKA (reference sequence). The CDR3 extends over 13 amino acids. This CDR3 reads CSALASNKNIQYF. The DNA of the CDR3 is TGCAGTGCACTAGCCTCGAACAAAAACATTCAGTACTTC.

Many counts were recorded for this clonotype. This chain joins TRBV5-1 and TRBJ2-2; 8 bases line up with TRBD1. V trimming: 5 bases; J trimming: 6 bases; junction bases outside the gene matches: 6. CDR1 and CDR2 (germline): SGHRS, YFSETQ. CDR3 length: 14 amino acids. Here the CDR3 DNA reads TGCGCCAGCAGAGGACAGGGTATGTCCGGGGAGCTGTTTTTT. It is translated as CASRGQGMSGELFF.

The table lists this clonotype with a few counts. The J gene is TRBJ2-3, the V gene TRBV20-1, with TRBD2 matching over 10 bases. The V gene's germline CDR1 is DFQATT and CDR2 SNEGSKA (reference sequence). V dropped 5 bases and J dropped 5; count of bases not matched to a gene: 13. The CDR3 runs to 16 residues. This CDR3 is CSARHLTSGSIDTQYF. Here the CDR3 DNA reads TGCAGTGCTCGACACTTGACTAGCGGGTCCATAGATACGCAGTATTTT.

The DNA of the CDR3 is TGTGCCAGCAGGGAAGGGACAGGTCTACTCTACGAGCAGTACTTC. It codes for CASREGTGLLYEQYF. The V and J genes are TRBV28 and TRBJ2-7; 8 bases agree with TRBD1. Germline CDR1 MDHEN, CDR2 SYDVKM. Trimming removed 6 bases from V and 3 bases from J; junction bases left unmatched: 10. The CDR3 spans 15 residues.

This clonotype occurred a few times. The CDR3 region has the DNA TGTGCCATCAACAGGGCGGGGGACACCGGGGAGCTGTTTTTT. Translation: CAINRAGDTGELFF. The chain combines TRBV10-3 with TRBJ2-2; tentatively, D is TRBD2 (7 bases). Per the germline V gene, CDR1 is ENHRY and CDR2 is SYGVKD. The CDR3 has 14 amino acids. Trimming took 7 bases from V and 3 from J, leaving 12 bases between them.

This clonotype came up a few times. CDR3 DNA sequence: TGCGCCAGCAGCGCCTACAGGGAAGCGAACTATGGCTACACCTTC. It translates to CASSAYREANYGYTF. V and J are TRBV5-1 and TRBJ1-2; D perhaps matches TRBD1 (6 bases). Trimming took off 4 bases at V and 2 bases at J, with 15 bases between the two ends. The CDR3 length is 15 residues. Per the germline V gene, CDR1 is SGHRS and CDR2 is YFSETQ.

This clonotype was counted many times. This chain links TRBV12-3 or TRBV12-4 with TRBJ2-7, with D perhaps being TRBD1 or TRBD2 (5 bases each). The CDR3 consists of 14 residues. V gave up 6 bases and J gave up 5 bases, with 17 bases separating them. This CDR3 is CASSSRGRGHEQYF. In DNA form, the CDR3 reads TGTGCCAGCAGCTCACGGGGCAGAGGTCACGAGCAGTACTTC.

The sample holds a few counts of this clonotype. The V call is TRBV7-9, the J call TRBJ2-1; D tentatively fits TRBD1 or TRBD2 (6 bases each). The V end was cut by 1 base, the J end by 9 bases, with 10 bases between. The CDR3 is 13 residues long. In germline, CDR1 is SEHNR, CDR2 FQNEAQ (reference sequence). The CDR3 reads CASSLGGGSEQFF. The CDR3 region has the DNA TGTGCCAGCAGCTTAGGAGGGGGGTCTGAGCAGTTCTTC.

The rearrangement joins TRBV7-9 to TRBJ2-1, with no clear D. The CDR3 spans 14 residues. V lost 3 bases and J 5 bases, leaving 11 bases between the germline ends. Germline CDR1 and CDR2: SEHNR and FQNEAQ (reference sequence). The DNA of the CDR3 is TGTGCCAGCAGCTTTCATCTAACGAACAATGAGCAGTTCTTC. This encodes CASSFHLTNNEQFF.

CDR3 amino acids: CSAGWKSYEQFF. The CDR3 DNA is TGCAGCGCGGGGTGGAAGTCGTATGAGCAGTTCTTC. This sequence joins TRBV29-1 and TRBJ2-1; D might be TRBD2 (5 bases). Per the germline V gene, CDR1 is SQVTM and CDR2 is ANQGSEA. With 7 bases removed from V and 8 bases from J, the gap between germline ends came to 15 bases. The CDR3 is made up of 12 amino acids.

The chain is built from TRBV28 and TRBJ2-2, with 11 bases that match TRBD2. V was clipped by 7 bases and J by 5 bases; unmatched bases: 6. This CDR3 is 15 amino acids long. The V gene's germline CDR1 is MDHEN and CDR2 SYDVKM. In DNA form, the CDR3 reads TGTGCCAGCACCCCACTAGCGGGAGTGACCGGGGAGCTGTTTTTT. Amino acids: CASTPLAGVTGELFF.

The sample holds a few counts of this clonotype. The chain combines TRBV20-1 with TRBJ1-6, with 9 bases lining up with TRBD1. The V gene end was trimmed by 5 bases and the J gene end by 10 bases; junction bases not matched to a gene: 6. The germline CDR1 and CDR2 sequences are DFQATT and SNEGSKA (reference sequence). This CDR3 spans 13 amino acids. CDR3 sequence reads: CSAADRGNSPLHF. As DNA, the CDR3 is TGCAGTGCTGCCGACAGGGGGAACTCACCCCTCCACTTT.

This clonotype has a handful of counts. The chain recombines TRBV20-1 with TRBJ2-1; either TRBD1 or TRBD2 may supply D (6 bases each). CDR3 length equals 18 residues. The germline CDR1 and CDR2 sequences are DFQATT and SNEGSKA (reference sequence). Trimming left V 6 bases short and J 0 bases short, with 24 bases between. The CDR3 is CSAQTGPRGMSSYNEQFF. The CDR3 DNA sequence: TGCAGTGCGCAGACAGGCCCTCGGGGGATGAGCTCCTACAATGAGCAGTTCTTC.

The chain links TRBV10-2 to TRBJ2-2, with D hard to call. The CDR3 covers 14 residues. CDR1 is WSHSY and CDR2 is SAAADI in the germline V gene. Trimming removed 2 bases from V and 5 bases from J, with 9 bases in between. CDR3 DNA sequence: TGCGCCAGCAGTGAGGGGCCGGTGACCGGGGAGCTGTTTTTT. This encodes CASSEGPVTGELFF.

V usage is TRBV10-3 and J usage is TRBJ2-3, with 7 bases lining up with TRBD2. The length of the CDR3 is 15 residues. The germline gives CDR1 ENHRY, CDR2 SYGVKD. V was pared by 11 bases and J by 2 bases, with 13 bases of the junction left unmatched. The CDR3 DNA reads as TGTGCCGCCTCTAGCGGAACCCCTTCCACAGATACGCAGTATTTT. This codes for CAASSGTPSTDTQYF.